These 22 T cell receptor beta chains were sequenced from one sample in a study of CD8 T cells in ankylosing spondylitis (dated by TCRdb to about 2017). These receptors lack a known antigen. Results and caveats for the whole study, not just this receptor: A TCR beta motif made up of several highly homologous amino acid variants appeared to be characteristic of blood from ankylosing spondylitis patients.

To prepare the library, 5' RACE was applied. Instrument used: Illumina HiSeq 2500. In TCRdb, the public reads were trimmed at Q25 with fastp and aligned with MiXCR, with productive beta chains retained. For every CDR3 protein sequence, its rows merge into one entry that carries the most common genes and DNA. The sample table contains roughly 400,000 distinct CDR3 sequences; only one count was recorded for about a fifth of them. The leading ten clones occupy approximately 16% of the sample. The specimen sequenced was blood, either unsorted or a sorted T cell fraction (not recorded which). The receptors come from a male donor with ankylosing spondylitis.

This chain joins TRBV12-3 or TRBV12-4 and TRBJ2-2; TRBD1 is a possible D gene (6 bases). Trimming removed 2 bases from V and 7 bases from J, with 14 bases in between. This CDR3 has 15 amino acids. This CDR3 reads CASSLSTGKIGELFF. Written as DNA, the CDR3 is TGTGCCAGCAGTTTAAGCACAGGGAAGATCGGGGAGCTGTTTTTT.

The rearrangement joins TRBV2 to TRBJ2-2; 7 bases map to TRBD2. The CDR3 is 17 amino acids. The V and J ends lost 5 bases and 1 base, in that order; junction bases with no gene match: 10. CDR1 SNHLY and CDR2 FYNNEI come from the germline V gene. The DNA for the CDR3 is TGTGCCAGCAGTCCCCCTTATGGCGGGGGGAACACCGGGGAGCTGTTTTTT. Translated: CASSPPYGGGNTGELFF.

The rearrangement joins TRBV7-9 to TRBJ1-1; D might be TRBD1 (5 bases). Trimming stripped 5 bases from V and 1 base from J, with 11 bases between. CDR1 and CDR2 from the germline V gene are SEHNR and FQNEAQ (reference sequence). CDR3 size: 14 residues. DNA for the CDR3: TGTGCCAGCAGCCGGGGGACGGGGAACACTGAAGCTTTCTTT. It yields the protein CASSRGTGNTEAFF.

This clonotype occurred a few times. The V gene is TRBV5-1, the J gene TRBJ2-2, with 8 bases identical to TRBD1. With 4 bases clipped from V and 7 bases from J, the junction kept 12 bases outside the gene matches. This CDR3 has 16 amino acids. In germline, CDR1 is SGHRS, CDR2 YFSETQ. CDR3 DNA sequence: TGCGCCAGCAGCACACGGACAGGGCGGACAGGCGGGGAGCTGTTTTTT. Translation gives CASSTRTGRTGGELFF.

In its sample, this clonotype was seen many times. This chain joins TRBV10-3 and TRBJ2-3; 8 nucleotides match TRBD1. The CDR3 runs to 14 residues. Germline V gives CDR1 ENHRY, CDR2 SYGVKD. V gave up 10 bases and J gave up 2 bases; unmatched junction bases: 8. The CDR3 here is CATSGQDPTDTQYF. As DNA, the CDR3 is TGTGCCACCTCGGGACAGGACCCCACAGATACGCAGTATTTT.

This clonotype was seen more than once but under ten times. The chain uses TRBV20-1 and TRBJ1-1; no firm D call. The germline CDR1 and CDR2 sequences are DFQATT and SNEGSKA (reference sequence). The ends were cut back, 3 bases at V and 5 bases at J, with 10 bases in the middle. The CDR3 runs to 12 residues. The CDR3 region is CSARRVRTEAFF. The DNA of the CDR3 is TGCAGTGCTAGGCGGGTCCGGACTGAAGCTTTCTTT.

The chain employs TRBV30 and TRBJ1-3; possibly TRBD1 for D (5 bases). Germline V gene data show CDR1 as GTSNPN and CDR2 as SVGIG (reference sequence). V gave up 4 bases and J gave up 2 bases, with 15 bases separating them. This CDR3 comprises 15 residues. CDR3 sequence: CAWKLGTAPGNTIYF. In DNA form, the CDR3 reads TGTGCCTGGAAACTTGGGACCGCGCCTGGAAACACCATATATTTT.

The chain recombines TRBV11-1 with TRBJ2-7, with no clear D. This CDR3 is 14 amino acids long. Trimming shortened V by 5 bases and J by 4 bases, and 15 bases separated the two germline ends. CDR1 and CDR2 (germline): SGHAT, FQDESV (reference sequence). CDR3 loop: CASSQGPNRYEQYF. CDR3 nucleotide sequence: TGTGCCAGCAGCCAAGGTCCCAACAGATACGAGCAGTACTTC. Full variable domain (missing parts from reference TRBV11-1 and TRBJ2-7): EAEVAQSPRYKITEKSQAVAFWCDPISGHATLYWYRQILGQGPELLVQFQDESVVDDSQLPKDRFSAERLKGVDSTLKIQPAELGDSAMYLCASSQGPNRYEQYFGPGTRLTVT.

The V call is TRBV28, the J call TRBJ2-1, with D possibly being TRBD1 (5 bases). The CDR3 sequence is 14 residues long. Germline CDR1 is MDHEN and CDR2 is SYDVKM. V was clipped by 11 bases and J by 0 bases, with 14 bases between them. The CDR3 coding sequence is TGTGCCTCCAGGGTAACCTTCTCCTACAATGAGCAGTTCTTC. This gives the protein CASRVTFSYNEQFF.

The chain employs TRBV21-1 and TRBJ2-2; the D segment call TRBD1 is taken from the table without a DNA check. TRBV21-1 corresponds to a pseudogene. The CDR3 contains 16 residues. The CDR3 is CAPSFRDRPNTGELFF. The CDR3 DNA reads as TGTGCCCCTTCTTTTAGGGACCGCCCGAACACCGGGGAGCTGTTTTTT.

This clonotype has only one observation. This chain uses TRBV7-2 with TRBJ1-3; D not certain. The CDR3 sequence is 14 residues long. Trimming shortened V by 5 bases and J by 4 bases, and 12 bases separated the two germline ends. CDR1 and CDR2 from the germline V gene are SGHTA and FQGNSA. For the CDR3, the DNA is TGTGCCAGCAGCCGTAGGGAGCAGGGAAACACCATATATTTT. Amino acid sequence: CASSRREQGNTIYF.

In its sample, this clonotype was seen a few times. The chain has TRBV20-1 and TRBJ1-5; D perhaps matches TRBD1 (5 bases). Trimming left V 6 bases short and J 2 bases short, with 14 bases between. Germline V CDR1 and CDR2: DFQATT, SNEGSKA (reference sequence). This CDR3 has 14 amino acids. The CDR3 bases are TGCAGTGCCGACACAGGTCTGGGCAATCAGCCCCAGCATTTT. It encodes CSADTGLGNQPQHF.

This clonotype was counted between two and nine times. The gene calls are TRBV6-2 or TRBV6-3 and TRBJ2-5; D is perhaps TRBD1 (6 bases). Trimming pared 6 bases from V and 6 bases from J, leaving 11 bases between. Per germline, CDR1 MNHEY and CDR2 SVGEGT. The CDR3 extends over 12 amino acids. The CDR3 loop is CASSDRRKTQYF. The CDR3 DNA reads TGTGCCAGCAGCGACAGGAGGAAGACCCAGTACTTC.

J is TRBJ2-1 and V is TRBV20-1; D not certain. V lost 3 bases and J lost 5, with 5 bases in between. The CDR3 covers 11 residues. Looked up from germline, CDR1 is DFQATT and CDR2 is SNEGSKA (reference sequence). The CDR3 sequence is CSASPDNEQFF. The CDR3 DNA is TGCAGTGCTAGCCCCGACAATGAGCAGTTCTTC.

V and J are TRBV29-1 and TRBJ2-7, with TRBD2 matching over 11 bases. V dropped 5 bases and J dropped 7; count of bases not matched to a gene: 13. The germline V gene has CDR1 SQVTM and CDR2 ANQGSEA. The CDR3 has 15 amino acids. The CDR3 DNA follows: TGCAGCGTTCCTAGCGGGAGGAATCCTCCCTGGGAGCAGTACTTC. This translates into CSVPSGRNPPWEQYF.

The chain is built from TRBV7-9 and TRBJ2-3, with TRBD1 matching over 7 bases. Germline V CDR1 and CDR2: SEHNR, FQNEAQ (reference sequence). Losses at the gene ends were 5 bases for V and 3 bases for J; bases not matched to a gene: 11. This CDR3 comprises 16 residues. CDR3 DNA sequence: TGTGCCAGCAGCCCCCGGGACAGAAGTGGTACAGATACGCAGTATTTT. It yields the protein CASSPRDRSGTDTQYF.

This clonotype was recorded many times. The rearrangement joins TRBV4-3 to TRBJ2-2; 7 bases fit TRBD2. The ends lost 0 bases at V and 2 bases at J; junction bases unmatched: 3. This CDR3 has 16 residues. Germline assignment: CDR1 LGHNA and CDR2 YSLEER. The CDR3, as DNA: TGCGCCAGCAGCCAAGATCCTAGCGGTAACACCGGGGAGCTGTTTTTT. Residues: CASSQDPSGNTGELFF.

This clonotype has only a few counts. This chain uses TRBV10-3 with TRBJ2-2, with 8 bases lining up with TRBD2. CDR1 and CDR2 (germline): ENHRY, SYGVKD. The CDR3 extends over 14 amino acids. Germline trimming cut 3 bases from V and 7 bases from J; bases unmatched to any gene: 4. CDR3 DNA sequence: TGTGCCATCAGTGAAACTAGCGGCGGCGGGGAGCTGTTTTTT. Translating it yields CAISETSGGGELFF.

The CDR3 reads CASSESSGAYNEQFF. CDR3 sequence (DNA): TGTGCCAGCAGTGAAAGTAGCGGGGCCTACAATGAGCAGTTCTTC. The rearrangement uses TRBV2 and TRBJ2-1; 8 bases agree with TRBD2. Germline trimming cut 2 bases from V and 2 bases from J; bases unmatched to any gene: 2. Germline CDR1 SNHLY, CDR2 FYNNEI. The CDR3 extends over 15 amino acids.

This clonotype has more than one count but fewer than ten. This chain joins TRBV7-2 and TRBJ2-7; 11 bases line up with TRBD2. J lost 2 bases, V lost 2 bases, and 2 bases had no gene match. CDR3 length: 15 amino acids. Germline CDR1 SGHTA, CDR2 FQGNSA. The CDR3 is CASSLSTSGAYEQYF. DNA of the CDR3: TGTGCCAGCAGCTTATCGACTAGCGGGGCCTACGAGCAGTACTTC.

This clonotype has a handful of counts. This sequence joins TRBV12-3 or TRBV12-4 and TRBJ1-3; D gene unclear. There are 14 residues in the CDR3. V lost 3 bases and J 0 bases, leaving 6 bases between the germline ends. CDR3 in DNA: TGTGCCAGCAGTTTCACAGCCTCTGGAAACACCATATATTTT. Protein: CASSFTASGNTIYF.

V gene TRBV20-1 combines with J gene TRBJ2-7, with 7 bases fitting TRBD1. The CDR3 totals 14 residues. Per the germline V gene, CDR1 is DFQATT and CDR2 is SNEGSKA (reference sequence). The CDR3 region has the DNA TGCAGAGCGTTTTCACAGGGGTCCTCCTACGAGCAGTACTTC. Protein sequence: CRAFSQGSSYEQYF.